The source of this TCR beta chain is a study of T cell responses to AZD1222 COVID-19 vaccine. The germline CDR1 and CDR2 sequences are SNHLY and FYNNEI. V was clipped by 11 bases and J by 6 bases; unmatched bases: 9. The CDR3 loop spans 12 amino acids. Here immunoSEQ multiplex PCR was the method, and the copy in TCRdb shows in-frame clones only, minus some. The sample consists of 95,000 to 150,000 clones, more than 80% of them appearing once. This sequence was found in an adult in good health. The chain links TRBV2 to TRBJ2-7; 8 nucleotides line up with TRBD1. The source was peripheral blood, collected on day 0 of AZD1222 vaccination. CDR3 residues: CAGVETGAEQYF. CDR3 in DNA: TGTGCCGGAGTTGAGACAGGGGCCGAGCAGTACTTC.